The 26 T cell receptor beta chains listed next were all sequenced from one sample in a study of regulatory T cells in long-lasting Graves disease. As to time point: newly diagnosed GD, antithyroid drugs for less than 3 months. The TCR library was prepared using RNA isolated from PBMCs. Library construction for TCR beta used iRepertoire HTBI primers and Arm-PCR of CDR3 regions. Each CDR3 protein is one row after TCRdb ran MiXCR on the multiplex PCR reads. The data contain approximately 400,000 distinct CDR3 sequences, 15% of them singletons. These records were also assigned to another study, of T cells in Graves' hyperthyroidism and ophthalmopathy.

The sequenced sample was peripheral blood mononuclear cells (PBMCs), obtained at new diagnosis, from a patient treated with antithyroid drugs. These receptors were collected from a woman between 25 and 40 years old with Graves disease.

This clonotype turned up a few times. J is TRBJ2-3 and V is TRBV9, with TRBD2 as a possible D gene (6 bases). CDR3 length equals 16 residues. Trimming left V 0 bases short and J 4 bases short, with 15 bases between. Per germline, CDR1 SGDLS and CDR2 YYNGEE. CDR3 sequence reads: CASSVATSGGADTQYF. The CDR3 DNA follows: TGTGCCAGCAGCGTAGCAACCAGCGGAGGGGCAGATACGCAGTATTTT.

In this sample, this clonotype turned up many times. The V and J genes are TRBV12-3 or TRBV12-4 and TRBJ2-5, with 9 bases fitting TRBD2. The length of the CDR3 is 15 residues. V was pared by 2 bases and J by 4 bases, with 5 bases of the junction left unmatched. CDR3 residues: CASSLSSGRRETQYF. CDR3 DNA sequence: TGTGCCAGCAGTTTAAGTAGCGGGAGAAGAGAGACCCAGTACTTC.

This clonotype was counted at least ten times. The rearrangement joins TRBV6-1 to TRBJ2-3, with 7 positions matching TRBD2. Looked up from germline, CDR1 is MNHNS and CDR2 is SASEGT. The CDR3 runs to 15 residues. The V segment lost 6 bases and the J segment 2 bases; nucleotides outside the gene matches: 8. Written as DNA, the CDR3 is TGTGCCAGCAGCCCAACGGGAGGACTCACAGATACGCAGTATTTT. It yields the protein CASSPTGGLTDTQYF.

The rearrangement uses TRBV15 and TRBJ2-3, with 7 positions matching TRBD2. The ends lost 8 bases at V and 0 bases at J; junction bases unmatched: 5. CDR1 is LNHNV, CDR2 YYDKDF, per germline (reference sequence). The CDR3 spans 14 residues. CDR3 sequence reads: CATEASGSTDTQYF. The DNA for the CDR3 is TGTGCCACCGAGGCTAGCGGTAGCACAGATACGCAGTATTTT.

This clonotype showed up just a few times. The chain uses TRBV30 and TRBJ2-4, with 7 bases fitting TRBD1. This CDR3 spans 16 amino acids. V trimming: 0 bases; J trimming: 5 bases; junction bases outside the gene matches: 10. Per germline, CDR1 GTSNPN and CDR2 SVGIG (reference sequence). The CDR3 region is CAWSVKGAEYENIQYF. DNA for the CDR3: TGTGCCTGGAGTGTGAAGGGGGCAGAGTATGAAAACATTCAGTACTTC.

This clonotype has only a few counts. A single base separates this from a much larger clone, so it may be a read error. The chain combines TRBV12-3 or TRBV12-4 with TRBJ2-1, with D maybe TRBD2 (5 bases). This CDR3 spans 13 amino acids. The V end was cut by 6 bases, the J end by 6 bases, with 12 bases between. The CDR3 nucleotides read TGTGCCAGCAGCTTCGATCGGGGCAATGAGCAGTTCTTC. It codes for CASSFDRGNEQFF.

This clonotype came up many times. An end of the junction does not agree with germline; a read error may underlie this. CDR3 amino acids: CASNLQGYTEAFF. The CDR3 nucleotides read TGTGCCAGCAATTTACAGGGATACACTGAAGCTTTCTTT. The chain recombines TRBV28 with TRBJ1-1, with D perhaps matching TRBD1 (6 bases). The CDR3 is 13 residues long. Per germline, CDR1 MDHEN and CDR2 SYDVKM.

There are a few counts of this clonotype. The chain is built from TRBV5-1 and TRBJ2-1; unclear D gene. This CDR3 comprises 14 residues. Per germline, CDR1 SGHRS and CDR2 YFSETQ. V was pared by 2 bases and J by 4 bases, with 10 bases between. The CDR3 bases are TGCGCCAGCAGCTTTCCCAGACAATACAATGAGCAGTTCTTC. Amino acids: CASSFPRQYNEQFF.

This clonotype was seen only a few times. This chain uses TRBV5-6 with TRBJ2-7; D unclear. There are 12 residues in the CDR3. Germline loops: CDR1 SGHDT, CDR2 YYEEEE. The V gene lost 3 bases and the J gene lost 7 bases, with 11 bases spanning the gap. As DNA, the CDR3 is TGTGCCAGCAGCTCGGGCCTGAGGGAGCAGTACTTC. Translated, it gives CASSSGLREQYF.

This clonotype was recorded at least ten times. The chain carries TRBV7-2 and TRBJ2-1; 7 bases fit TRBD2. CDR1 is SGHTA, CDR2 FQGNSA, per germline. The trim removed 2 bases at V and 6 bases at J, leaving 4 bases unmatched. CDR3 size: 14 residues. The CDR3 spells CASSLPGRGNEQFF. The CDR3 DNA sequence: TGTGCCAGCAGCTTACCTGGGAGGGGCAATGAGCAGTTCTTC.

This clonotype was seen repeatedly, ten times or more. The chain joins TRBV27 to TRBJ2-3; the D is unclear. This CDR3 has 11 residues. V was clipped by 6 bases and J by 6 bases, with 7 bases between them. CDR1 is MNHEY and CDR2 is SMNVEV in the germline V gene (reference sequence). CDR3 nucleotide sequence: TGTGCCAGCAGCTTCAGCGATACGCAGTATTTT. It encodes CASSFSDTQYF.

This clonotype occurred a few times. This chain joins TRBV6-9 and TRBJ2-7; 12 nucleotides line up with TRBD1. There are 18 residues in the CDR3. The V gene end was trimmed by 3 bases and the J gene end by 5 bases; junction bases not matched to a gene: 14. The germline CDR1 and CDR2 sequences are MNHGY and SVAAGI. In DNA, the CDR3 is TGTGCCAGCAGTTACCCCATCCCTGGGACAGGGGGCTTGGACGAGCAGTACTTC. Its protein is CASSYPIPGTGGLDEQYF.

This clonotype was detected many times. This sequence joins TRBV7-2 and TRBJ2-7, with TRBD2 identical over 7 bases. This CDR3 contains 14 residues. Per germline, CDR1 SGHTA and CDR2 FQGNSA. With V trimmed by 5 bases and J by 3 bases, 7 bases remained unmatched. In DNA form, the CDR3 reads TGTGCCAGCAGCAAGGGAGGGGATGTCTACGAGCAGTACTTC. Its translation: CASSKGGDVYEQYF.

This clonotype was observed at least ten times. This chain uses TRBV9 with TRBJ2-1; 8 nucleotides align to TRBD2. The germline V gene has CDR1 SGDLS and CDR2 YYNGEE. There are 19 residues in the CDR3. V lost 3 bases and J lost 5; bases outside the gene matches: 19. The CDR3 here is CASSARVREGPPVHNEQFF. The DNA of the CDR3 is TGTGCCAGCAGCGCTCGCGTCCGGGAGGGCCCTCCGGTCCACAATGAGCAGTTCTTC.

This clonotype was observed many times. This chain joins TRBV11-1 and TRBJ2-3; 11 bases match TRBD2. The CDR3 is 19 residues long. The ends lost 5 bases at V and 2 bases at J; junction bases unmatched: 15. Germline V gene lookup returns CDR1 SGHAT and CDR2 FQDESV (reference sequence). The CDR3 is CASSGRGTSGIISTDTQYF. The CDR3 DNA is TGTGCCAGCAGCGGAAGAGGGACTAGCGGCATCATCTCCACAGATACGCAGTATTTT. Drawing the rest from reference TRBV11-1 and TRBJ2-3, the complete variable domain is EAEVAQSPRYKITEKSQAVAFWCDPISGHATLYWYRQILGQGPELLVQFQDESVVDDSQLPKDRFSAERLKGVDSTLKIQPAELGDSAMYLCASSGRGTSGIISTDTQYFGPGTRLTVL.

This clonotype was observed a few times. The rearrangement links TRBV11-2 to TRBJ1-5; D might be TRBD1 (5 bases). The germline V gene encodes CDR1 SGHAT and CDR2 FQNNGV. The CDR3 spans 14 residues. Trimming shortened V by 2 bases and J by 6 bases, and 11 bases separated the two germline ends. The CDR3 is CASSLTGRRQPQHF. The CDR3 nucleotides are TGTGCCAGCAGCTTAACAGGTCGTCGTCAGCCCCAGCATTTT.

This clonotype was observed a handful of times. The chain has TRBV4-1 and TRBJ2-5; 9 bases line up with TRBD1. Germline V CDR1 and CDR2: MGHRA, YSYEKL. The V gene end was trimmed by 1 base and the J gene end by 5 bases; junction bases not matched to a gene: 5. The CDR3 runs 15 residues. The CDR3 reads CASSQGTGGRETQYF. For the CDR3, the DNA is TGCGCCAGCAGCCAAGGAACAGGGGGCCGGGAGACCCAGTACTTC.

As for this clonotype: Just one base apart from a much larger clone, this may be a read error. This rearrangement joins TRBV28 to TRBJ1-1; 8 positions match TRBD1. The CDR3 extends over 16 amino acids. Germline V gives CDR1 MDHEN, CDR2 SYDVKM. CDR3 DNA sequence: TGTGCCAGCAGTTTATTCCCGGGACAGGTGAAAACTGAAGCTTCCTTT. Translating it yields CASSLFPGQVKTEASF.

This clonotype has ten or more counts. The rearrangement links TRBV7-9 to TRBJ2-1; either TRBD1 or TRBD2 may fit D (6 bases each). Germline lookup yields CDR1 SEHNR and CDR2 FQNEAQ (reference sequence). Between the trimmed V and J ends, which lost 9 bases and 5 bases, there was a span of 14 bases. The CDR3 length is 13 residues. DNA for the CDR3: TGTGCCAGGGAGGGGGACCCCGACAATGAGCAGTTCTTC. It is translated as CAREGDPDNEQFF.

This clonotype was recorded a few times. CDR3 coding DNA: TGTGCCAGCAGTGACTCCCATGTCGGGTGTAGCAATCAGCCCCAGCATTTT. Translation gives CASSDSHVGCSNQPQHF. The rearrangement uses TRBV6-4 and TRBJ1-5; no clear D. The CDR3 runs to 17 residues. Germline-derived CDR1 and CDR2 are MRHNA and SNTAGT. V lost 0 bases to trimming and J lost 0 bases, with 12 bases between them.

The V gene is TRBV29-1, the J gene TRBJ2-7; 7 bases match TRBD1. Unmatched junction bases numbered 8, after V lost 6 bases and J lost 3 bases. Germline V lookup: CDR1 SQVTM, CDR2 ANQGSEA. The CDR3 spans 13 residues. As DNA, the CDR3 is TGCAGCGTGACACTTCGGACAGGCTACGAGCAGTACTTC. This sequence encodes CSVTLRTGYEQYF.

This clonotype occurred many times. This chain connects TRBV7-2 to TRBJ2-1; TRBD2 agrees at 10 bases. Germline V gene sequence: CDR1 SGHTA, CDR2 FQGNSA. There are 14 residues in the CDR3. The J segment lost 6 bases and the V segment lost 5 bases, leaving 4 bases of the junction unmatched. The CDR3 loop is CASSGSGRINEQFF. The CDR3 coding sequence is TGTGCCAGCAGCGGTAGCGGGAGGATCAATGAGCAGTTCTTC.

The rearrangement uses TRBV20-1 and TRBJ1-1, with D possibly being TRBD1 (6 bases). The CDR3 spans 15 residues. Germline CDR1 and CDR2: DFQATT and SNEGSKA (reference sequence). V gave up 6 bases and J gave up 1 base, with 18 bases separating them. CDR3 in amino acids: CSARGRAGGNTEAFF. Here the CDR3 DNA reads TGCAGTGCCAGGGGTCGGGCCGGCGGGAACACTGAAGCTTTCTTT.

With respect to this clonotype: This clone may be a read error of a much larger clone one base away. This chain joins TRBV20-1 and TRBJ2-1, with 9 bases that match TRBD2. CDR1 DFQATT and CDR2 SNEGSKA come from the germline V gene (reference sequence). The CDR3 length is 14 residues. Trimming removed 6 bases from V and 4 bases from J; junction bases left unmatched: 7. Here the CDR3 reads CSATGTSRYNEQFF. The CDR3 nucleotides are TGCAGTGCCACCGGGACTAGCAGGTACAATGAGCAGTTCTTC.

At least ten counts were recorded for this clonotype. The rearrangement links TRBV2 to TRBJ1-1; unclear D gene. The germline V gene encodes CDR1 SNHLY and CDR2 FYNNEI. The CDR3 consists of 11 residues. V was trimmed by 6 bases and J by 4 bases, leaving 6 bases between them. The CDR3: CASRIFTEAFF. The CDR3 DNA reads as TGTGCCAGCAGGATCTTCACTGAAGCTTTCTTT.

The sample holds many counts of this clonotype. J is TRBJ2-1 and V is TRBV18; tentatively, D is TRBD1 (6 bases). The length of the CDR3 is 16 residues. CDR1 and CDR2 from the germline V gene are KGHSH and LQKENI. Between the trimmed V and J ends, which lost 3 bases and 7 bases, there was a span of 19 bases. The CDR3 coding sequence is TGTGCCAGCTCACCCCTCGGCAGGGGCTCTGTGAATGAGCAGTTCTTC. Its translation is CASSPLGRGSVNEQFF. The entire variable domain, with the rest obtained from reference TRBV18 and TRBJ2-1, is as follows: NAGVMQNPRHLVRRRGQEARLRCSPMKGHSHVYWYRQLPEEGLKFMVYLQKENIIDESGMPKERFSAEFPKEGPSILRIQQVVRGDSAAYFCASSPLGRGSVNEQFFGPGTRLTVL.